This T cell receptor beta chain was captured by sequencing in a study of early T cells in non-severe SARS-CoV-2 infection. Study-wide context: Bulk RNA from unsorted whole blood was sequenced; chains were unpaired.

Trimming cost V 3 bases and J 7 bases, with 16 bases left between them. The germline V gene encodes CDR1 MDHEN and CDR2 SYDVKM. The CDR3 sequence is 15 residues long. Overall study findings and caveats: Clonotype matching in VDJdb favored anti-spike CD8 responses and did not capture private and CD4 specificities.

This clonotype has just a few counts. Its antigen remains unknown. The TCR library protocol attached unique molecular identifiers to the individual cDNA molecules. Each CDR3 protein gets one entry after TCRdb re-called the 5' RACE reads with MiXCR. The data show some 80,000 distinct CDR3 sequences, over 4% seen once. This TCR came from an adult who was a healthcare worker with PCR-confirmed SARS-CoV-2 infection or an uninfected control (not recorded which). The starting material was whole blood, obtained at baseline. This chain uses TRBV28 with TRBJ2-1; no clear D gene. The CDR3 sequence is CASSFPSARVNEQFF. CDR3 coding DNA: TGTGCCAGCAGTTTCCCCTCGGCTAGGGTAAATGAGCAGTTCTTC.